This is a list of T cell receptor beta chains from one sample in a study of T cell repertoires in cytomegalovirus infection. One entry per CDR3 protein, called by TCRdb with MiXCR from the reads. The sample includes approximately 70,000 distinct CDR3 sequences, more than 3% of them seen just once. Input material: PBMCs. The receptors derive from a human donor in good health (CMV status not recorded). Some clones in this sample may be carry-over from other donors' samples. Each CDR3 is given with its conserved first and last residue. Each record gives: CDR3 protein, J gene, V gene.

CSASPASSYNSPLHF | TRBJ1-6 | TRBV20-1
CASSSTLAGGGYEQYF | TRBJ2-7 | TRBV7-8
CASSISQPYGYTF | TRBJ1-2 | TRBV7-2
CASSLDVDTITDTQYF | TRBJ2-3 | TRBV7-2
CASSLLGGSSYNEQFF | TRBJ2-1 | TRBV11-2
CASSIGRKNTEAFF | TRBJ1-1 | TRBV19
CASSSGLSYNEQFF | TRBJ2-1 | TRBV7-2
CARWGNSYNEQFF | TRBJ2-1 | TRBV7-2
CASSLASRNQPQHF | TRBJ1-5 | TRBV7-2
CASSPGFWLETQYF | TRBJ2-5 | TRBV7-6
CSVTDDYGYTF | TRBJ1-2 | TRBV29-1
CASSKPGQGNTEAFF | TRBJ1-1 | TRBV28
CASSEISPGGYTF | TRBJ1-2 | TRBV6-1
CASSSSLIGPNIPKEQYF | TRBJ2-7 | TRBV7-2
CASSPQGETQYF | TRBJ2-5 | TRBV7-9
CASSNSGGAYNEQFF | TRBJ2-1 | TRBV12-3/TRBV12-4
CASSLDPGTGKLFF | TRBJ1-4 | TRBV7-2
CASSLRQSQFTGSYNEQFF | TRBJ2-1 | TRBV5-5
CASSRGGLRETQYF | TRBJ2-5 | TRBV7-2
CASSLTGPSYNEQFF | TRBJ2-1 | TRBV7-3
CASSLGVTGETQYF | TRBJ2-5 | TRBV7-8
CASTFDGGNQPQHF | TRBJ1-5 | TRBV7-2
CASSLGTSGVYEQYF | TRBJ2-7 | TRBV7-2
CASSLQHSPNYGYTF | TRBJ1-2 | TRBV7-2
CASSLGGQRGTQYF | TRBJ2-5 | TRBV28
CASSLDVLRATQYF | TRBJ2-5 | TRBV7-2
CASKGSGVGTQYF | TRBJ2-5 | TRBV6-2/TRBV6-3
CASSQTTGWAYF | TRBJ2-7 | TRBV3-1
CASRPGLAETQYF | TRBJ2-5 | TRBV7-2
CASSSSGPFYNEQFF | TRBJ2-1 | TRBV7-2
CATLLGGHGYTF | TRBJ1-2 | TRBV25-1
CASSLGDVNTEAFF | TRBJ1-1 | TRBV7-6
CASSPTTFGAGGYTF | TRBJ1-2 | TRBV7-2
CASSPYGAGSSYNEQFF | TRBJ2-1 | TRBV7-2
CASSQQQGTEAFF | TRBJ1-1 | TRBV11-3
CASSLASPGLNEQFF | TRBJ2-1 | TRBV11-1
CSATTGNQPQHF | TRBJ1-5 | TRBV20-1
CASKLDTSGSRNEQFF | TRBJ2-1 | TRBV7-2
CASSFEGLGRYEQYF | TRBJ2-7 | TRBV7-2
CASSLDHKSSYNEQFF | TRBJ2-1 | TRBV12-3/TRBV12-4
CASSRGQGAAYEQYF | TRBJ2-7 | TRBV7-7
CASGSNGGYTF | TRBJ1-2 | TRBV12-5
CASSLEWSGETQYF | TRBJ2-5 | TRBV7-6
CASIMDRVGPNYGYTF | TRBJ1-2 | TRBV7-2
CASSLYGLGGYTF | TRBJ1-2 | TRBV7-2